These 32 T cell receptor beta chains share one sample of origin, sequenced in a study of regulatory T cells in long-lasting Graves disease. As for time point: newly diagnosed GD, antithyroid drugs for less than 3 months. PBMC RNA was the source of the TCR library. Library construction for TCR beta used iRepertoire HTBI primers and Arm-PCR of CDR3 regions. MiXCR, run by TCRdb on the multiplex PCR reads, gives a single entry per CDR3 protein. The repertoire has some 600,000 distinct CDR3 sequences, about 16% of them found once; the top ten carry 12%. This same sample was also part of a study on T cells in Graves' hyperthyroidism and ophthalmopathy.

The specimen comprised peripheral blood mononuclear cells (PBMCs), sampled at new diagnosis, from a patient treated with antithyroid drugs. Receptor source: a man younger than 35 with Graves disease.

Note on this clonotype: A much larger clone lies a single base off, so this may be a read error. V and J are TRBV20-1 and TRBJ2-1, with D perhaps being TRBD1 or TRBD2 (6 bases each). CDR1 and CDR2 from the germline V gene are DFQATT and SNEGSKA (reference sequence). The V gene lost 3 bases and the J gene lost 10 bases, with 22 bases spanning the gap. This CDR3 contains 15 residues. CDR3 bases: TGCAGTGCTAGTGACGGGGGCGTGAGTTCCTACGAGCAGTTCTTC. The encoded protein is CSASDGGVSSYEQFF.

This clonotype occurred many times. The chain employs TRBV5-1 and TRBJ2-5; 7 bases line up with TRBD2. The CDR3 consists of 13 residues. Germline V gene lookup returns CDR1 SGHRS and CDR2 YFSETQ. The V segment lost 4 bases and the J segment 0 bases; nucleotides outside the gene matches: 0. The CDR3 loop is CASSRGDQETQYF. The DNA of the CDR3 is TGCGCCAGCAGCCGGGGGGACCAAGAGACCCAGTACTTC.

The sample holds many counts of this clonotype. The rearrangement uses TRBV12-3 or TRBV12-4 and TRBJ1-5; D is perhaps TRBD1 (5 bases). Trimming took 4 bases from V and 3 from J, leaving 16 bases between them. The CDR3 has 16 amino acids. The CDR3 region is CASSSIPAGPNQPQHF. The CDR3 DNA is TGTGCCAGCAGTTCCATCCCCGCAGGGCCCAATCAGCCCCAGCATTTT.

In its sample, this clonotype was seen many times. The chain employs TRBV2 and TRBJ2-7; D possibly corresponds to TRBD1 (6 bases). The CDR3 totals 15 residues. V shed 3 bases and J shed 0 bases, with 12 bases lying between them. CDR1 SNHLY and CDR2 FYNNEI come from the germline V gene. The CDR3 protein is CASSEDQGSSYEQYF. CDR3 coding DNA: TGTGCCAGCAGTGAGGACCAGGGGAGCTCCTACGAGCAGTACTTC.

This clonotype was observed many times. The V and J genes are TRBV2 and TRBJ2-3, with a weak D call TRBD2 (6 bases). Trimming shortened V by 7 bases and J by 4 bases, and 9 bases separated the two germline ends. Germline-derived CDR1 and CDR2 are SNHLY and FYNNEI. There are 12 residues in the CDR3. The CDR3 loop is CASTTRADTQYF. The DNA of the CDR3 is TGTGCCAGCACGACTAGGGCAGATACGCAGTATTTT.

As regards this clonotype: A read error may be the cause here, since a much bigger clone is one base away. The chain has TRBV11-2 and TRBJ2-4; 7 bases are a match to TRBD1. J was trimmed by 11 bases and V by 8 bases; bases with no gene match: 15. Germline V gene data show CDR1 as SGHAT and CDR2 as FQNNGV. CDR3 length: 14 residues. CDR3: CASANRGERGVQYF. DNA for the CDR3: TGTGCCAGCGCCAACAGGGGAGAGAGGGGCGTTCAGTACTTC. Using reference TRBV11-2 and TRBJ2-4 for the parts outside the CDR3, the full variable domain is EAGVAQSPRYKIIEKRQSVAFWCNPISGHATLYWYQQILGQGPKLLIQFQNNGVVDDSQLPKDRFSAERLKGVDSTLKIQPAKLEDSAVYLCASANRGERGVQYFGAGTRLSVL.

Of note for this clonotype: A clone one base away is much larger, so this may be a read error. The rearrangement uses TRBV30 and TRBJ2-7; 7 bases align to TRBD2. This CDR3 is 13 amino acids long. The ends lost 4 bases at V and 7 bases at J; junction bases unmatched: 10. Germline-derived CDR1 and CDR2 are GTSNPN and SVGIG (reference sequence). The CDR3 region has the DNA TGTGCCTGGAAAACGGGAGGCCCGCGGGAGCAGTACTTC. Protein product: CAWKTGGPREQYF.

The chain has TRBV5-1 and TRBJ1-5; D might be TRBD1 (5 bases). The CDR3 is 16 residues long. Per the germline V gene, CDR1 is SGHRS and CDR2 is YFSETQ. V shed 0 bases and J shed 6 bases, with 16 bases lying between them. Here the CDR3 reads CASSLGDLGGGQPQHF. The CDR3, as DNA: TGCGCCAGCAGCTTGGGGGACCTCGGGGGGGGTCAGCCCCAGCATTTT.

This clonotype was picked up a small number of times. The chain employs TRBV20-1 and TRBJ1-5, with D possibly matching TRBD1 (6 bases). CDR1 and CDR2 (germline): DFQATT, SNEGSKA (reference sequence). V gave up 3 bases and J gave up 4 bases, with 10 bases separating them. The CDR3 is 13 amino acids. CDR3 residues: CSARRQGNQPQHF. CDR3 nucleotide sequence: TGCAGTGCTAGGCGGCAGGGGAATCAGCCCCAGCATTTT.

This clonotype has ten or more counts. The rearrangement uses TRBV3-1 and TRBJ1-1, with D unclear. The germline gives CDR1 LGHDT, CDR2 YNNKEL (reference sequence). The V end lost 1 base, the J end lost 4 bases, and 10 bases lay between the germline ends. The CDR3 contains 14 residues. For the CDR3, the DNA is TGTGCCAGCAGCCAAGGTCTAGATGGCACTGAAGCTTTCTTT. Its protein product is CASSQGLDGTEAFF. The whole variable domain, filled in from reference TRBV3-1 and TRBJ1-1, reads DTAVSQTPKYLVTQMGNDKSIKCEQNLGHDTMYWYKQDSKKFLKIMFSYNNKELIINETVPNRFSPKSPDKAHLNLHINSLELGDSAVYFCASSQGLDGTEAFFGQGTRLTVV.

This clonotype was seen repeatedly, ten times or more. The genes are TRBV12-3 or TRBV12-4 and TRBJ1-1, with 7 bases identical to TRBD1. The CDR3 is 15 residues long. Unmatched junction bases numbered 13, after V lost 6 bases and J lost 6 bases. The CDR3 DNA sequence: TGTGCCAGCAGATACTCAGGGGGACGGGGCCCTGAAGCTTTCTTT. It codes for CASRYSGGRGPEAFF.

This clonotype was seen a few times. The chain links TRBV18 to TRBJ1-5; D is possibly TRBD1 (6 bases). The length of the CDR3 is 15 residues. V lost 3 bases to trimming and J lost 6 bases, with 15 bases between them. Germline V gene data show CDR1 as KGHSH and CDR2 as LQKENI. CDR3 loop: CASSPRGGIGQPQHF. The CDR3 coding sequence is TGTGCCAGCTCACCCAGGGGTGGGATCGGTCAGCCCCAGCATTTT.

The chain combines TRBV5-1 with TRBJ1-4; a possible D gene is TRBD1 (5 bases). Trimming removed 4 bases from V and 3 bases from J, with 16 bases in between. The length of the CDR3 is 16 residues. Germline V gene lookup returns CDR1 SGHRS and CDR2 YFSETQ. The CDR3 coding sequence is TGCGCCAGCAGCCCCGAGGGACGGGGCGCTAATGAAAAACTGTTTTTT. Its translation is CASSPEGRGANEKLFF. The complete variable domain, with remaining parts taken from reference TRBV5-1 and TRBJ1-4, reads KAGVTQTPRYLIKTRGQQVTLSCSPISGHRSVSWYQQTPGQGLQFLFEYFSETQRNKGNFPGRFSGRQFSNSRSEMNVSTLELGDSALYLCASSPEGRGANEKLFFGSGTQLSVL.

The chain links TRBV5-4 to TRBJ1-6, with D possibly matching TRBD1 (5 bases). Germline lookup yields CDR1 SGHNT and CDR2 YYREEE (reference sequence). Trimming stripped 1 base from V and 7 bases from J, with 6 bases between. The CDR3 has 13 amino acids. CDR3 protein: CASSLRGNSPLHF. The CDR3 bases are TGTGCCAGCAGCTTGAGGGGAAATTCACCCCTCCACTTT.

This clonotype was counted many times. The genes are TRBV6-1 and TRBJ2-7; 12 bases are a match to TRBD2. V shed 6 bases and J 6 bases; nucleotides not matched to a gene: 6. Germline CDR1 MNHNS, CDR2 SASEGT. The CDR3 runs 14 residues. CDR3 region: CASSPGLAGFEQYF. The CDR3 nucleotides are TGTGCCAGCAGCCCTGGACTAGCGGGATTCGAGCAGTACTTC.

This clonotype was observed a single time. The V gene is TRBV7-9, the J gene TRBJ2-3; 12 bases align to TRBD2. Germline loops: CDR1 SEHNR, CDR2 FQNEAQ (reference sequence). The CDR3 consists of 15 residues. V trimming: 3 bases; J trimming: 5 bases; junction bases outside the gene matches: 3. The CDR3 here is CASSFLTSGRDTQYF. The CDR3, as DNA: TGTGCCAGCAGCTTCCTGACTAGCGGGAGAGATACGCAGTATTTT.

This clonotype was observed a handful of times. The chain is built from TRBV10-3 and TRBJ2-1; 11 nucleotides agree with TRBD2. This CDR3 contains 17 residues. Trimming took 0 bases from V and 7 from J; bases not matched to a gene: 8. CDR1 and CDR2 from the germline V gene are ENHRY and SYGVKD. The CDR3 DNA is TGTGCCATCAGTGAGTCTCGAACTAGCGGGAGAGTTAATGAGCAGTTCTTC. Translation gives CAISESRTSGRVNEQFF.

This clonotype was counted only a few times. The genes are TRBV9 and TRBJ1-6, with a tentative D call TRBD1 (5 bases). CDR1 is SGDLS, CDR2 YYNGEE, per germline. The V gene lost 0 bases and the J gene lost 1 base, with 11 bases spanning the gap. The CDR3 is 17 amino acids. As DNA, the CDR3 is TGTGCCAGCAGCGTAGGAGGGACGGGTTCCTATAATTCACCCCTCCACTTT. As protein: CASSVGGTGSYNSPLHF.

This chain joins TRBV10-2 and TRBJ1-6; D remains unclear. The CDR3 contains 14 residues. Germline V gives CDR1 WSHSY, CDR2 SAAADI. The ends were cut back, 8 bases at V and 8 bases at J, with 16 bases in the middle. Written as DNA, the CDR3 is TGCGCCAGCCGAATCTCGGTTTCGGATTCACCCCTCCACTTT. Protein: CASRISVSDSPLHF.

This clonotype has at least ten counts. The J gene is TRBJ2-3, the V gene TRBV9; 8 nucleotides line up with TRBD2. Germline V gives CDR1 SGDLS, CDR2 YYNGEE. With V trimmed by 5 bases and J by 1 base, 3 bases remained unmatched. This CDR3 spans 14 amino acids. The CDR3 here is CASRRAGGTDTQYF. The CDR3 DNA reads TGTGCCAGCAGAAGAGCGGGAGGCACAGATACGCAGTATTTT.

CDR3 DNA sequence: TGCAGTGCTTCGGGGACTAGCGGGAGCAGGTATGAGCAGTTCTTC. Translated, it gives CSASGTSGSRYEQFF. The rearrangement joins TRBV20-1 to TRBJ2-1; TRBD2 agrees at 14 bases. The J segment lost 8 bases and the V segment lost 5 bases, leaving 8 bases of the junction unmatched. In germline, CDR1 is DFQATT, CDR2 SNEGSKA (reference sequence). This CDR3 spans 15 amino acids.

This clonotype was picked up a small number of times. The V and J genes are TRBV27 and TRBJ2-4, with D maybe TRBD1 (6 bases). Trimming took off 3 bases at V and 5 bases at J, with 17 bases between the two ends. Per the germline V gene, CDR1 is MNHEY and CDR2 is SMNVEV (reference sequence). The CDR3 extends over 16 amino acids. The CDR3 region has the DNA TGTGCCAGCAGTTTCTCACAGGGCGAGGGGGAAAACATTCAGTACTTC. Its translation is CASSFSQGEGENIQYF.

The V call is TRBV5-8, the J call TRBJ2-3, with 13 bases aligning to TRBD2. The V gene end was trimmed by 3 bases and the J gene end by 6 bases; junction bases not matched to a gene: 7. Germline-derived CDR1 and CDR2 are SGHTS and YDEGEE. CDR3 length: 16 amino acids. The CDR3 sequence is CASSSGLAGVSDTQYF. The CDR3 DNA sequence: TGTGCCAGCAGCTCAGGACTAGCGGGAGTTTCGGATACGCAGTATTTT.

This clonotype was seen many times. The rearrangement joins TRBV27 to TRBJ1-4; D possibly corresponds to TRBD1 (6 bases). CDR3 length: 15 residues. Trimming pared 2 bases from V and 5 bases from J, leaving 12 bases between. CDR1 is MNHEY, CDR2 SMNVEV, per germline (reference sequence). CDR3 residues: CASSLTGHRNEKLFF. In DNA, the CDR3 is TGTGCCAGCAGTTTAACGGGACATCGGAATGAAAAACTGTTTTTT.

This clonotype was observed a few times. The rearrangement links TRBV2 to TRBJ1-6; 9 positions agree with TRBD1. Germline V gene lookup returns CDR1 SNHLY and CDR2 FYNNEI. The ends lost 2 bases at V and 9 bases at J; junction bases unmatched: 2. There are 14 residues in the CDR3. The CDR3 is CASSEKTGGSPLHF. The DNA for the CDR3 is TGTGCCAGCAGTGAAAAGACAGGGGGTTCACCCCTCCACTTT.

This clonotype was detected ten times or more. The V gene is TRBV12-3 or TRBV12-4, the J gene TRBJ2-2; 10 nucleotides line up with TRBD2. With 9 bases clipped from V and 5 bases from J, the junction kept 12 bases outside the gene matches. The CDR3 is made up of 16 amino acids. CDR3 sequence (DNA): TGTGCCAGTGAACCAGCGGGAGGGCCGAGGACCGGGGAGCTGTTTTTT. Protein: CASEPAGGPRTGELFF.

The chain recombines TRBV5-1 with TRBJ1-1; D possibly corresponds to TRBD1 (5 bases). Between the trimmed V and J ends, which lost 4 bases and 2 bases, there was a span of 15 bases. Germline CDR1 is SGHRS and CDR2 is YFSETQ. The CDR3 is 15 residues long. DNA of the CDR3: TGCGCCAGCAGCCCGGGGGAGGGCTCTAACACTGAAGCTTTCTTT. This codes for CASSPGEGSNTEAFF.

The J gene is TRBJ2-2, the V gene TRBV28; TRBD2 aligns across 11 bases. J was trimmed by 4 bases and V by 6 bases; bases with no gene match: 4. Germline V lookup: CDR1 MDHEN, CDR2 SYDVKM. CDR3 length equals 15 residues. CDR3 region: CASRLAGEGTGELFF. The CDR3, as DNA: TGTGCCAGCAGACTAGCGGGAGAGGGCACCGGGGAGCTGTTTTTT. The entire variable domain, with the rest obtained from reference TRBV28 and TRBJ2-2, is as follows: DVKVTQSSRYLVKRTGEKVFLECVQDMDHENMFWYRQDPGLGLRLIYFSYDVKMKEKGDIPEGYSVSREKKERFSLILESASTNQTSMYLCASRLAGEGTGELFFGEGSRLTVL.

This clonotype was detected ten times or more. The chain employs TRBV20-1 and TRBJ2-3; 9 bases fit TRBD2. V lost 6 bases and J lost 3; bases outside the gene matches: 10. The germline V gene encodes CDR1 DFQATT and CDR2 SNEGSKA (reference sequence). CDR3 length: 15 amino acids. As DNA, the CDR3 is TGCAGTGCCCCGGCGGGAGGGTCGGCGACAGATACGCAGTATTTT. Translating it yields CSAPAGGSATDTQYF.

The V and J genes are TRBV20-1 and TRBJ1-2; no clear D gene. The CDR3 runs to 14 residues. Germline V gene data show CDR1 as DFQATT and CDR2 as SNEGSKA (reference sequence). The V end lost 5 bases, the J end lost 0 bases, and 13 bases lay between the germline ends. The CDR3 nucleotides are TGCAGTGCTGTAGGACGGATAGCTAACTATGGCTACACCTTC. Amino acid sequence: CSAVGRIANYGYTF.

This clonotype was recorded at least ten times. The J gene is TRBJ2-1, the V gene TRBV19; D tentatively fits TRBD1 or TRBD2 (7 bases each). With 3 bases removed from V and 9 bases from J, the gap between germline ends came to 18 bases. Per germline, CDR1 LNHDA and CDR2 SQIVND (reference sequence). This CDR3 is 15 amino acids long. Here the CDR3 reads CASSIDAGAGGEQFF. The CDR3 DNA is TGTGCCAGTAGTATCGATGCGGGGGCAGGGGGTGAGCAGTTCTTC.

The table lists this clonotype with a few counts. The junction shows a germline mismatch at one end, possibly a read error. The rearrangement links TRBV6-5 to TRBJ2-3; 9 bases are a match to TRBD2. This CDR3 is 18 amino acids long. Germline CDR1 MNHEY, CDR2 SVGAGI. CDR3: CASSYSILTGTSTDTQYF. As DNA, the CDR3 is TGTGCCAGCAGTTACTCAATATTAACCGGGACTAGCACCGATACGCAGTATTTT.